Sequencing of this T cell receptor beta chain was carried out in a study of blood T cell repertoires in COVID-19. Study overall: Samples of COVID-19 (acute and convalescent) were obtained from the United States, Italy and Spain. The analysed material was cDNA or gDNA that came from T cells, B-cell-depleted T cells, or PBMCs.

Sequencing used immunoSEQ multiplex PCR; TCRdb keeps in-frame clones, though not all of them. This table has about 120,000 clones, less than 90% appearing once. V lost 7 bases to trimming and J lost 8 bases, with 14 bases between them. Germline V gene lookup returns CDR1 SQVTM and CDR2 ANQGSEA. The CDR3 has 11 residues. Material for sequencing was peripheral blood. The rearrangement uses TRBV29-1 and TRBJ1-2; D gene ambiguous. The receptor's source is a man older than 75 with active or convalescent COVID-19. The CDR3 region has the DNA TGCAGCGACGCACAGAATCGAGGCTACACCTTC. It yields the protein CSDAQNRGYTF.